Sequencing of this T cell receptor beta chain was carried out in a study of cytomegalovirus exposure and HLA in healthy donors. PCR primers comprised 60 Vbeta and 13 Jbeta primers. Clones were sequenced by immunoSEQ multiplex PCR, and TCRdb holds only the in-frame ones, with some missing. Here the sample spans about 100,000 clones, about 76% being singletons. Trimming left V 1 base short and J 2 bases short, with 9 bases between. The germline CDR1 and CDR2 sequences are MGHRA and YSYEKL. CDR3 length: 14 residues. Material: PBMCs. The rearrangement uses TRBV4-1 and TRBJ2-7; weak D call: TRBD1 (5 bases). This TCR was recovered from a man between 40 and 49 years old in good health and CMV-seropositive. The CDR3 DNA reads TGCGCCAGCAGCCAAGTACCAGGGCCCTACGAGCAGTACTTC. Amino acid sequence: CASSQVPGPYEQYF.